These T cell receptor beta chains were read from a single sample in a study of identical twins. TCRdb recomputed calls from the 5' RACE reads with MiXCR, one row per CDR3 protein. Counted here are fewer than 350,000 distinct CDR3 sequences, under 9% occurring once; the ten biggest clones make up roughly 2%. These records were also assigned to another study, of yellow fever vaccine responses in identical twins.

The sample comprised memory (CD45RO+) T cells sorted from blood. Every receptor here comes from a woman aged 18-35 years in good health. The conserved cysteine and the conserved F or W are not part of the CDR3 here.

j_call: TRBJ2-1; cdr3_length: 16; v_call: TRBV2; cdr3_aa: ASITSGGGAQSYNEQF
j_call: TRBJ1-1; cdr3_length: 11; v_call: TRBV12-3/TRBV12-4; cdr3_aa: ASKSQGAGEAF
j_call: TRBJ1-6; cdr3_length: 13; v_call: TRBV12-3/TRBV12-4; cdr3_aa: ASSFRSRGSSPLH
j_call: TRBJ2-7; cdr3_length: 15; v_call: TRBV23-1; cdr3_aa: ASSQSPWSRDSYEQY
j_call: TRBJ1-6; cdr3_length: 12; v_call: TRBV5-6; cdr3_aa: ASSLQGVNSPLH
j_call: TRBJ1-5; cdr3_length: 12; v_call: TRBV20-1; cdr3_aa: SARGTGDNQPQH
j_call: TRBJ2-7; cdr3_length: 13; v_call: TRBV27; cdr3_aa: ASSLRYRSSYEQY
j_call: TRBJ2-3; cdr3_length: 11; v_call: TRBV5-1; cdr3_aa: ASSAAGVNTQY
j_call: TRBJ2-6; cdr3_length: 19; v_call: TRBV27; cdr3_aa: ASSLYGVEGTGLSGASVLT
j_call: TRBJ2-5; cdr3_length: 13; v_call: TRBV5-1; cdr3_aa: ASSSYRDRKETQY
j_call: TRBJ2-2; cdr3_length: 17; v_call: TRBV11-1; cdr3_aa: ASSLTPTSGGLNTGELF
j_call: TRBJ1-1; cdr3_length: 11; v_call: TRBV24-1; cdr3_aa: ATTAGANTEAF
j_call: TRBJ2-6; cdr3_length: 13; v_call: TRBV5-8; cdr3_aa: ASRWGGAGANVLT
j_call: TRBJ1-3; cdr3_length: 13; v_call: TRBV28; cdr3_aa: ASSWDIRSGNTIY
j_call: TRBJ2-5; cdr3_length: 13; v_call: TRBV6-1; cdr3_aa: ASKKGTGGGETQY
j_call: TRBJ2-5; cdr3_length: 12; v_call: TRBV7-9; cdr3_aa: ASSLGPKGETQY
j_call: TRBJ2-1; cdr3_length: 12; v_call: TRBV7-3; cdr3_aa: ASSLMGGRDEQF
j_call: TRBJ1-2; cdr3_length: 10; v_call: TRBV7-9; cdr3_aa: ASSVPGTGYT
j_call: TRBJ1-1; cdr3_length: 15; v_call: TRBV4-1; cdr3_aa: ASSPARGGRMNTEAF
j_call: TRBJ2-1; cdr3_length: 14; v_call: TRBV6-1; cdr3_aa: ASSLIRGSSYNEQF
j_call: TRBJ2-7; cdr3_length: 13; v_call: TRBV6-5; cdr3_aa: ASSYPAGRKSEQY
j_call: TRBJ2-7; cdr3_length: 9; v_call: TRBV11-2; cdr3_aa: ASSPLGGQY
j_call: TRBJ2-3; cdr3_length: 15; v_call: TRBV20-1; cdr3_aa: SASRVGVAGGTDTQY
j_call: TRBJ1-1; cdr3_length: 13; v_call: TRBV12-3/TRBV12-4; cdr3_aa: ASSRWTGTGAEAF
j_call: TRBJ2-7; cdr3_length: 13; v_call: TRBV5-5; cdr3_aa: ASSLAGTPSYEQY